The 22 T cell receptor beta chains presented below share a single source sample, sequenced in a study of PD-1 blockade in mismatch repair-deficient tumors (dated by TCRdb to 2015 to 2018). The receptor library was made with the immunoSEQ multiplex PCR assay. TCRdb took this table from immuneACCESS and kept in-frame rearrangements with V and J called. Such tables lack part of the clones; where checked against another copy, unresolved V genes explain under half of the gap, and the rest is unexplained. This sample gives 40,000 or so clones in total; 79% of them show up just once. In total, the top ten clones hold roughly 22% of the sample. The material was peripheral blood, obtained 4 weeks after starting pembrolizumab. The receptors were gathered from an adult with mismatch repair-deficient cancer.

The rearrangement uses TRBV6-5 and TRBJ1-2; 8 bases map to TRBD1. The CDR3 spans 15 residues. The trim removed 0 bases at V and 7 bases at J, leaving 7 bases unmatched. Looked up from germline, CDR1 is MNHEY and CDR2 is SVGAGI. The CDR3 reads CASSYSWQGATGYTF. DNA of the CDR3: TGTGCCAGCAGTTACTCGTGGCAGGGGGCGACTGGCTACACCTTC.

This chain joins TRBV5-6 and TRBJ2-7; D is tentatively TRBD1 or TRBD2 (5 bases each). The CDR3 is made up of 14 amino acids. V lost 4 bases, J lost 5 bases, and 16 bases lay in between. Germline CDR1 SGHDT, CDR2 YYEEEE. In DNA, the CDR3 is TGTGCCAGCAGCGGGGGATCTAGTTTACACGAGCAGTACTTC. Its protein product is CASSGGSSLHEQYF.

The chain couples TRBV2 to TRBJ2-3, with D perhaps matching TRBD2 (5 bases). CDR3 size: 13 residues. Deletions cut 3 bases from V and 7 bases from J, with 11 bases between. The germline gives CDR1 SNHLY, CDR2 FYNNEI. As DNA, the CDR3 is TGTGCCAGCAGTGATCCGCGGGTCAATACGCAGTATTTT. This translates into CASSDPRVNTQYF.

This chain connects TRBV30 to TRBJ1-1; weak D call: TRBD1 (5 bases). V lost 3 bases and J 0 bases, leaving 8 bases between the germline ends. Germline assignment: CDR1 GTSNPN and CDR2 SVGIG (reference sequence). This CDR3 has 13 residues. The CDR3 DNA follows: TGTGCCTGGAGGGCAGGGTTGAACACTGAAGCTTTCTTT. Protein sequence: CAWRAGLNTEAFF.

The V and J genes are TRBV7-9 and TRBJ2-5, with D perhaps matching TRBD2 (6 bases). CDR1 SEHNR and CDR2 FQNEAQ come from the germline V gene (reference sequence). The CDR3 sequence is 14 residues long. V was pared by 5 bases and J by 2 bases, with 12 bases between. The CDR3 coding sequence is TGTGCCAGCAGCATTGCCAGCGGGCAAGAGACCCAGTACTTC. Translating it yields CASSIASGQETQYF.

The chain links TRBV21-1 to TRBJ2-7; TRBD1, the table's D call, lacks a check against the DNA. TRBV21-1 is described as a pseudogene. This CDR3 is built from 16 residues. CDR3 sequence (DNA): TGTGCCAGCAGCAATGAGATAGGTAGGACACCCTACGAGCAGTACTTC. Residues: CASSNEIGRTPYEQYF.

This sequence joins TRBV10-3 and TRBJ2-5, with D unresolved. The V and J ends lost 3 bases and 0 bases respectively, with 5 bases between them. This CDR3 region has 13 residues. Germline V gives CDR1 ENHRY, CDR2 SYGVKD. For the CDR3, the DNA is TGTGCCATCAGTGACGTAAACCAAGAGACCCAGTACTTC. Translation: CAISDVNQETQYF.

This rearrangement joins TRBV4-1 to TRBJ2-3; unclear D gene. Germline values: CDR1 MGHRA, CDR2 YSYEKL. The V end lost 1 base, the J end lost 4 bases, and 9 bases lay between the germline ends. The CDR3 extends over 14 amino acids. CDR3 nucleotide sequence: TGCGCCAGCAGCCAAGGAGTCACCCCAGATACGCAGTATTTT. It is translated as CASSQGVTPDTQYF.

The DNA for the CDR3 is TGTGCCACCAGCAGAGACCGGGACAGGGTCACAGATACGCAGTATTTT. It is translated as CATSRDRDRVTDTQYF. This chain uses TRBV15 with TRBJ2-3; 9 bases are shared with TRBD1. The CDR3 sequence is 16 residues long. Germline values: CDR1 LNHNV, CDR2 YYDKDF (reference sequence). V lost 0 bases and J lost 2; bases outside the gene matches: 3.

The chain recombines TRBV7-2 with TRBJ2-5; D not resolved. Germline CDR1 is SGHTA and CDR2 is FQGNSA. V was pared by 1 base and J by 3 bases, with 6 bases between. The CDR3 has 13 residues. The CDR3 sequence: CASSLGEEETQYF. CDR3 nucleotides: TGTGCCAGCAGCTTAGGAGAAGAAGAGACCCAGTACTTC.

This clone was recorded only once. This chain uses TRBV4-3 with TRBJ2-7; no clear D gene. From germline, CDR1 is LGHNA and CDR2 YSLEER. V shed 5 bases and J shed 7 bases, with 21 bases lying between them. The CDR3 sequence is 15 residues long. The CDR3 sequence: CASSLVRQSSREQYF. CDR3 DNA sequence: TGCGCCAGCAGCTTGGTCAGGCAATCAAGCCGGGAGCAGTACTTC.

This clone was counted a single time. This chain uses TRBV6-6 with TRBJ2-1, with D uncertain. The germline CDR1 and CDR2 sequences are MNHNY and SVGAGI (reference sequence). The germline V and J ends were trimmed by 0 bases and 7 bases, with 13 bases remaining between them. This CDR3 contains 15 residues. This CDR3 is CASSYSAVGGNEQFF. The DNA for the CDR3 is TGTGCCAGCAGTTACTCCGCGGTAGGTGGGAATGAGCAGTTCTTC.

The chain uses TRBV5-1 and TRBJ2-1; 7 nucleotides align to TRBD1. This CDR3 region has 14 residues. Germline CDR1 and CDR2: SGHRS and YFSETQ. V shed 8 bases, J shed 6 bases, and the junction held 11 bases outside the gene matches. The CDR3 DNA is TGCGCCAGTAGGACAGGAGTGACTACCAATGAGCAGTTCTTC. This translates into CASRTGVTTNEQFF. Using reference TRBV5-1 and TRBJ2-1 for the parts outside the CDR3, the full variable domain is KAGVTQTPRYLIKTRGQQVTLSCSPISGHRSVSWYQQTPGQGLQFLFEYFSETQRNKGNFPGRFSGRQFSNSRSEMNVSTLELGDSALYLCASRTGVTTNEQFFGPGTRLTVL.

This clone was counted a few times. V and J are TRBV6-5 and TRBJ1-4; D is possibly TRBD1 (5 bases). V lost 6 bases and J lost 5, with 10 bases in between. The CDR3 has 13 amino acids. Germline V gene data show CDR1 as MNHEY and CDR2 as SVGAGI. CDR3 coding DNA: TGTGCCAGCAGCCTTCGGGGGAATGAAAAACTGTTTTTT. The encoded protein is CASSLRGNEKLFF.

The rearrangement links TRBV27 to TRBJ1-5; D gene ambiguous. The V gene's germline CDR1 is MNHEY and CDR2 SMNVEV (reference sequence). The CDR3 spans 14 residues. Trimming left V 0 bases short and J 4 bases short, with 7 bases between. The CDR3 DNA reads as TGTGCCAGCAGTTTATCGGCGGGTAATCAGCCCCAGCATTTT. Its translation: CASSLSAGNQPQHF.

This chain links TRBV7-8 with TRBJ2-5; 11 positions agree with TRBD1. V lost 1 base to trimming and J lost 5 bases; unmatched junction nucleotides: 3. The CDR3 consists of 15 residues. Germline assignment: CDR1 SGHVS and CDR2 FQNEAQ. As DNA, the CDR3 is TGTGCCAGCAGCTTAGGGACAGGGGGCCAGGAGACCCAGTACTTC. This gives the protein CASSLGTGGQETQYF.

The V gene is TRBV27, the J gene TRBJ2-7; 7 nucleotides match TRBD1. The trim removed 4 bases at V and 3 bases at J, leaving 9 bases unmatched. The CDR3 has 15 residues. CDR1 is MNHEY and CDR2 is SMNVEV in the germline V gene (reference sequence). DNA of the CDR3: TGTGCCAGCAGTTGGGCACCGGCAGGGGGCTACGAGCAGTACTTC. Amino acids: CASSWAPAGGYEQYF.

The chain has TRBV7-3 and TRBJ2-1; the match to TRBD2 covers 8 bases. This CDR3 has 14 residues. J gave up 8 bases and V 5 bases, and 8 bases lay outside the gene matches. Per germline, CDR1 SGHTA and CDR2 FQGTGA. The CDR3 bases are TGTGCCAGCAGCCAGGGACTAGAGGTCGATGAGCAGTTCTTC. Its translation is CASSQGLEVDEQFF.

This sequence joins TRBV27 and TRBJ2-1, with TRBD2 matching 14 bases. The V and J ends lost 5 bases and 7 bases, in that order; junction bases with no gene match: 7. This CDR3 is 16 amino acids long. Germline CDR1 is MNHEY and CDR2 is SMNVEV (reference sequence). This chain's CDR3 is CASSPPGLAGENEQFF. In DNA, the CDR3 is TGTGCCAGCAGTCCACCGGGACTAGCGGGAGAAAATGAGCAGTTCTTC.

The chain recombines TRBV6-5 with TRBJ2-1; possibly TRBD1 for D (6 bases). CDR1 MNHEY and CDR2 SVGAGI come from the germline V gene. The CDR3 covers 15 residues. Trimming took 0 bases from V and 9 from J, leaving 15 bases between them. CDR3 nucleotide sequence: TGTGCCAGCAGTTACTCGAATCAGGGGTTGAGTGAGCAGTTCTTC. Its protein product is CASSYSNQGLSEQFF.

The chain uses TRBV5-4 and TRBJ2-7, with D possibly TRBD2 on 5 matching bases. Germline CDR1 reads SGHNT; CDR2 reads YYREEE (reference sequence). The V gene lost 4 bases and the J gene lost 12 bases, with 23 bases spanning the gap. This CDR3 is built from 14 residues. In nucleotides, the CDR3 is TGTGCCAGCAGCCCCTCCCGTAGCGCTCAAGGGCTGTACTTC. The encoded protein is CASSPSRSAQGLYF.

The V gene is TRBV6-5, the J gene TRBJ2-6; D is uncertain. The CDR3 loop spans 15 amino acids. Trimming pared 4 bases from V and 4 bases from J, leaving 11 bases between. Germline-derived CDR1 and CDR2 are MNHEY and SVGAGI. This chain's CDR3 is CASSFEETGANVLTF. The CDR3, as DNA: TGTGCCAGCAGTTTCGAGGAAACAGGGGCCAACGTCCTGACTTTC.